This TCR beta chain was retrieved from a study of memory CD4+ T cells and cytomegalovirus serostatus. Study-level results: Each of approximately 73 CMV-associated TCRbeta sequences occurred in one to five individuals.

CDR1 MDHEN and CDR2 SYDVKM come from the germline V gene. Trimming took off 0 bases at V and 9 bases at J, with 7 bases between the two ends. The CDR3 spans 12 residues. The sort gate was single viable CD3+CD4+CD8-CD45RO+ cells for memory CD4+ T cells. Concerning this clone itself: The antigen remains undetermined.

Repertoires were generated with immunoSEQ multiplex PCR, while TCRdb's copy carries only in-frame clones and drops some. This table has 50,000 to 65,000 clones, approximately 80% appearing once. V usage is TRBV28 and J usage is TRBJ2-3; D might be TRBD2 (5 bases). Sequencing was done on a sample of memory CD4+ T cells from blood. The origin of this receptor is an adult in good health and CMV-seropositive. CDR3 sequence: CASSLWGGTQYF. The DNA of the CDR3 is TGTGCCAGCAGTTTATGGGGCGGGACGCAGTATTTT.